This is a list of T cell receptor beta chains from one sample in a study of T cells in Graves' hyperthyroidism and ophthalmopathy. Each CDR3 protein gets one entry after TCRdb re-called the multiplex PCR reads with MiXCR. The profile shows some 500,000 distinct CDR3 sequences, around a quarter of them singletons. The sequencing input was blood. The receptor set was obtained from a woman between 25 and 40 years old with Graves' ophthalmopathy. Both conserved end residues are part of each CDR3. The D gene is left open where the match is weak. Rows may omit the clone size; those that give it use once, few, many or a size class.

abundance	v_gene	d_gene	j_gene	CDR3aa	CDR3nt
.	TRBV12-3/TRBV12-4	TRBD1	TRBJ1-1	CASSFVPGQAPAFF	TGTGCCAGCAGTTTCGTCCCGGGACAGGCACCAGCTTTCTTT
many	TRBV24-1	.	TRBJ1-2	CATSLGDFYGYTF	TGTGCCACCAGTTTAGGGGATTTCTATGGCTACACCTTC
many	TRBV20-1	TRBD2	TRBJ2-2	CSQLAGGSGTGELFF	TGCAGTCAACTAGCGGGGGGCTCAGGCACCGGGGAGCTGTTTTTT
few	TRBV7-2	TRBD2	TRBJ2-5	CASSLRLAGGRETQYF	TGTGCCAGCAGCTTAAGACTAGCGGGGGGGCGAGAGACCCAGTACTTC
many	TRBV20-1	.	TRBJ1-3	CSARWGQGNTIYF	TGCAGTGCTAGGTGGGGGCAGGGAAACACCATATATTTT
.	TRBV11-2	TRBD1	TRBJ1-5	CASSSGTGASNQPQHF	TGTGCCAGCAGCTCCGGGACAGGGGCGAGCAATCAGCCCCAGCATTTT
.	TRBV24-1	.	TRBJ1-5	CATSDTGLQPQHF	TGTGCCACCAGTGATACCGGTTTACAGCCCCAGCATTTT
many	TRBV6-5	.	TRBJ2-5	CASSLQWQETQYF	TGTGCCAGCAGTCTTCAATGGCAAGAGACCCAGTACTTC
few	TRBV5-1	TRBD1	TRBJ1-1	CASSSGQTFMNTEAFF	TGCGCCAGCAGTTCGGGACAGACTTTCATGAACACTGAAGCTTTCTTT
many	TRBV6-2/TRBV6-3	TRBD1	TRBJ2-7	CASRGQSSYEQYF	TGTGCCAGCAGGGGACAGAGCTCATACGAGCAGTACTTC
many	TRBV7-3	.	TRBJ2-7	CASSLDSSSYEQYF	TGTGCCAGCAGCTTAGACAGCAGTTCCTACGAGCAGTACTTC
.	TRBV19	.	TRBJ2-7	CASSILVGDPYEQYF	TGTGCCAGTAGTATTTTAGTGGGGGATCCCTACGAGCAGTACTTC
many	TRBV30	.	TRBJ1-2	CAWSPGSLYGYTF	TGTGCCTGGAGTCCAGGCTCACTCTATGGCTACACCTTC
many	TRBV28	.	TRBJ2-7	CASRRTRNYEQYF	TGTGCCAGCAGACGGACTCGTAACTACGAGCAGTACTTC
many	TRBV5-1	.	TRBJ2-2	CASSFSNLNIGELFF	TGCGCCAGCAGCTTCAGTAACCTTAACATCGGGGAGCTGTTTTTT
.	TRBV19	TRBD1	TRBJ1-1	CASTGERGPSTEAFF	TGTGCCAGCACAGGGGAACGAGGCCCGAGCACTGAAGCTTTCTTT
.	TRBV28	TRBD1	TRBJ2-7	CASSAQQGAFEQYF	TGTGCCAGCAGTGCACAACAGGGGGCCTTCGAGCAGTACTTC
many	TRBV6-2/TRBV6-3	.	TRBJ1-5	CASEEGNSNQPQHF	TGTGCCAGCGAGGAGGGGAATAGCAATCAGCCCCAGCATTTT
many	TRBV12-3/TRBV12-4	.	TRBJ1-5	CASTLGGDQPQHF	TGTGCCAGCACCCTAGGGGGAGATCAGCCCCAGCATTTT
.	TRBV28	.	TRBJ2-7	CASSPQAPNEQYF	TGTGCCAGCAGTCCACAGGCCCCCAACGAGCAGTACTTC
.	TRBV19	.	TRBJ1-1	CASRRGLMNTEAFF	TGTGCCAGTAGAAGGGGACTCATGAACACTGAAGCTTTCTTT
.	TRBV2	TRBD2	TRBJ2-7	CASSEVAGAGEQYF	TGTGCCAGCAGTGAGGTTGCGGGAGCGGGCGAGCAGTACTTC
many	TRBV29-1	.	TRBJ1-1	CSVGGFNMNTEAFF	TGCAGCGTTGGCGGCTTTAACATGAACACTGAAGCTTTCTTT
few	TRBV3-1	.	TRBJ2-7	CASSQDFSSLSYEQYF	TGTGCCAGCAGCCAAGATTTCTCCTCCCTATCCTACGAGCAGTACTTC
few	TRBV2	TRBD1	TRBJ2-5	CASSVQGVETQYF	TGTGCCAGCAGTGTCCAGGGGGTCGAGACCCAGTACTTC
many	TRBV6-2/TRBV6-3	.	TRBJ1-5	CASSWVRRNQPQHF	TGTGCCAGCAGTTGGGTCAGACGCAATCAGCCCCAGCATTTT
.	TRBV19	.	TRBJ1-2	CASSPGMGGYTF	TGTGCCAGTAGTCCAGGGATGGGAGGCTACACCTTC
many	TRBV19	TRBD1	TRBJ1-1	CASARDPGGTEAFF	TGTGCCAGTGCCCGGGACCCAGGGGGCACTGAAGCTTTCTTT
many	TRBV28	.	TRBJ1-5	CASSLSRSTQHF	TGTGCCAGCAGTTTGTCCAGGTCGACCCAGCATTTT
.	TRBV6-2/TRBV6-3	.	TRBJ1-1	CASSYSNLGDLNTEAFF	TGTGCCAGCAGTTACTCGAATCTTGGTGACTTGAACACTGAAGCTTTCTTT
.	TRBV18	TRBD1	TRBJ2-7	CASSRDRGPHSYEQYF	TGTGCCAGCTCACGAGACAGGGGGCCCCACTCCTACGAGCAGTACTTC